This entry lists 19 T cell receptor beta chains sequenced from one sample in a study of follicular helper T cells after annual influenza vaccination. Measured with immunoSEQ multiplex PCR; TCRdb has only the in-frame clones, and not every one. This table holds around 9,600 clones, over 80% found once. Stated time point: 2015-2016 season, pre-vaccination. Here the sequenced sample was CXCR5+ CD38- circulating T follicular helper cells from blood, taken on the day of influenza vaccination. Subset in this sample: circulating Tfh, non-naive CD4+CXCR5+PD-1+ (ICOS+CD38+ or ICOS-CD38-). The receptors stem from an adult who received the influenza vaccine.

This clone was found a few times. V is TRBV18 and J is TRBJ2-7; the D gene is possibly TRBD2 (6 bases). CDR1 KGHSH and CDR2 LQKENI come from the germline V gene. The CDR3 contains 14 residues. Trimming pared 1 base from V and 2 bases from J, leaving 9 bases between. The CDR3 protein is CASSPLGGTYEQYF. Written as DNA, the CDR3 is TGTGCCAGCTCACCACTTGGCGGGACCTACGAGCAGTACTTC.

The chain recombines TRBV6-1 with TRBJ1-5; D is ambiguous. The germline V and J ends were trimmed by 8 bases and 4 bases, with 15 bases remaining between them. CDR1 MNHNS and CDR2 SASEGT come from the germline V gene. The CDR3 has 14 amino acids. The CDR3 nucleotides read TGTGCCAGCCACCCCGCCGGGATTAATCAGCCCCAGCATTTT. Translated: CASHPAGINQPQHF.

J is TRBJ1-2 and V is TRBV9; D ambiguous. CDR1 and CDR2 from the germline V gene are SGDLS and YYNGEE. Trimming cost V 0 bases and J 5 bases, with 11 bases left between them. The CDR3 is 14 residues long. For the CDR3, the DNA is TGTGCCAGCAGCGTAGGCCCGGGCACTTATGGCTACACCTTC. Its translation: CASSVGPGTYGYTF. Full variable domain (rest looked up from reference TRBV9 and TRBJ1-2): DSGVTQTPKHLITATGQRVTLRCSPRSGDLSVYWYQQSLDQGLQFLIQYYNGEERAKGNILERFSAQQFPDLHSELNLSSLELGDSALYFCASSVGPGTYGYTFGSGTRLTVV.

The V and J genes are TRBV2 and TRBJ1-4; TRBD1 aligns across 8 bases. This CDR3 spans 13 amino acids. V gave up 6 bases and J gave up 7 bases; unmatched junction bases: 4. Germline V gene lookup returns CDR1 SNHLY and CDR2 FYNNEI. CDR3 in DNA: TGTGCCAGCAGCAGGGGGCTCGCTGAAAAACTGTTTTTT. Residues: CASSRGLAEKLFF.

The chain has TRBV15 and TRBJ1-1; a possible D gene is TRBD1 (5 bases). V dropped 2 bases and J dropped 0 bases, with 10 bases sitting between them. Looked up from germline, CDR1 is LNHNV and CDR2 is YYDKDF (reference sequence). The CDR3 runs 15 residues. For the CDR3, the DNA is TGTGCCACCAGCAGACCCGACAGATTGAACACTGAAGCTTTCTTT. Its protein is CATSRPDRLNTEAFF.

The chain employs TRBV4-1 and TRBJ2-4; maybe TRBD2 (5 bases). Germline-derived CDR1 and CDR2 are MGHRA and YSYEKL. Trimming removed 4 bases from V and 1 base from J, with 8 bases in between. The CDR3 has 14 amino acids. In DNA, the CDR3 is TGCGCCAGCAGCCCCCGGGATGCCAAAAACATTCAGTACTTC. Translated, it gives CASSPRDAKNIQYF.

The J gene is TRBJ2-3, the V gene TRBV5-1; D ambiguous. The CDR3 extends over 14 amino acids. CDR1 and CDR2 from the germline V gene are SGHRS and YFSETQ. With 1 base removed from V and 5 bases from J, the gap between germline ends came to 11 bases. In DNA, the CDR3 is TGCGCCAGCAGCTTGAACCTAGGATTAGATACGCAGTATTTT. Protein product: CASSLNLGLDTQYF. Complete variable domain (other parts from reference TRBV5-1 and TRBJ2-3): KAGVTQTPRYLIKTRGQQVTLSCSPISGHRSVSWYQQTPGQGLQFLFEYFSETQRNKGNFPGRFSGRQFSNSRSEMNVSTLELGDSALYLCASSLNLGLDTQYFGPGTRLTVL.

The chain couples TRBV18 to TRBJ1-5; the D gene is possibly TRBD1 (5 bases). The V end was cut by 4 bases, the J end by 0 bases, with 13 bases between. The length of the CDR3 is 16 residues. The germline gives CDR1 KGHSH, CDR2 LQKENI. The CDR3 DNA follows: TGTGCCAGCTCACTTTCGGGGACCATTAGCAATCAGCCCCAGCATTTT. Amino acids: CASSLSGTISNQPQHF.

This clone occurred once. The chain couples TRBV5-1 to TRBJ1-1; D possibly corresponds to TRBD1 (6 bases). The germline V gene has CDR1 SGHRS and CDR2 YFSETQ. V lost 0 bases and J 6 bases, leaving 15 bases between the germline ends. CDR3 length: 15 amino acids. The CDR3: CASSLAVGGQAEAFF. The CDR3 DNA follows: TGCGCCAGCAGCTTGGCCGTAGGGGGGCAGGCTGAAGCTTTCTTT.

CDR3 residues: CATLGQENTGELFF. For the CDR3, the DNA is TGTGCCACCTTAGGACAGGAAAACACCGGGGAGCTGTTTTTT. V usage is TRBV6-1 and J usage is TRBJ2-2; 7 bases agree with TRBD1. With 10 bases clipped from V and 2 bases from J, the junction kept 7 bases outside the gene matches. The germline CDR1 and CDR2 sequences are MNHNS and SASEGT. The CDR3 totals 14 residues.

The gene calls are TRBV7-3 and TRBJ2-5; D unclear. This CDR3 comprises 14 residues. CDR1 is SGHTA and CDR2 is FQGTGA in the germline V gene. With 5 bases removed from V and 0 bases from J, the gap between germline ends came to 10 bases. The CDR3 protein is CASSPDGNQETQYF. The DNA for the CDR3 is TGTGCCAGCAGCCCGGACGGAAACCAAGAGACCCAGTACTTC.

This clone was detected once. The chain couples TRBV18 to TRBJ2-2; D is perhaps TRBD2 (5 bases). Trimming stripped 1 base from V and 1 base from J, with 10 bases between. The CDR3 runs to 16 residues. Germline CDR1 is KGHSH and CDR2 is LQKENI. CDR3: CASSPRQEVNTGELFF. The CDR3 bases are TGTGCCAGCTCACCACGGCAGGAGGTGAACACCGGGGAGCTGTTTTTT.

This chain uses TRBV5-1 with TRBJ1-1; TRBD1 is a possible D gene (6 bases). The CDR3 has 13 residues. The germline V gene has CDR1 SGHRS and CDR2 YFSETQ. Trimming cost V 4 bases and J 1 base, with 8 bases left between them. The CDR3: CASSVGQNTEAFF. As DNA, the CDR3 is TGCGCCAGCAGCGTGGGACAGAACACTGAAGCTTTCTTT.

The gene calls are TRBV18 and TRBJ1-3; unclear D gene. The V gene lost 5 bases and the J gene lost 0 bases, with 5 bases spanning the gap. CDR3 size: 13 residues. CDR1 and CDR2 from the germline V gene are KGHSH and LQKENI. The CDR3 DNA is TGTGCCAGCTCAGGTGTCTCTGGAAACACCATATATTTT. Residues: CASSGVSGNTIYF.

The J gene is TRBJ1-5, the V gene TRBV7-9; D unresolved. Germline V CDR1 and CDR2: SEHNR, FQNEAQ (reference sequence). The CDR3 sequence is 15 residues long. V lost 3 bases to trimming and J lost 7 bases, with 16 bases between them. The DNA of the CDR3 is TGTGCCAGCAGCTTGTCCGGACTCCAAGGCCAGCCCCAGCATTTT. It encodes CASSLSGLQGQPQHF. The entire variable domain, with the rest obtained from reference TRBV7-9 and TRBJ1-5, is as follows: DTGVSQNPRHKITKRGQNVTFRCDPISEHNRLYWYRQTLGQGPEFLTYFQNEAQLEKSRLLSDRFSAERPKGSFSTLEIQRTEQGDSAMYLCASSLSGLQGQPQHFGDGTRLSIL.

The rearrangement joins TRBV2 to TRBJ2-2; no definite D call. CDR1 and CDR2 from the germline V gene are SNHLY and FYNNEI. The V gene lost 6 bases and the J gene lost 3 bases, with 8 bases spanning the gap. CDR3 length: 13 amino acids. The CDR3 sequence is CASRGRYTGELFF. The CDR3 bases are TGTGCCAGCAGGGGCAGATACACCGGGGAGCTGTTTTTT.

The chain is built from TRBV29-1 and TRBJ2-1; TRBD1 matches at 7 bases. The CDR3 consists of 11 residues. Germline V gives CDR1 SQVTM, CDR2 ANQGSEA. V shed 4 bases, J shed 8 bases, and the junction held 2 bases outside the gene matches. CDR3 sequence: CSVATGDEQFF. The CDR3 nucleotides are TGCAGCGTTGCCACAGGGGATGAGCAGTTCTTC.

Written as DNA, the CDR3 is TGTGCCAGCAGCTTAGTAATCGGTGCCAGTGGCTACACCTTC. Translated, it gives CASSLVIGASGYTF. The chain couples TRBV11-2 to TRBJ1-2; no clear D. Per germline, CDR1 SGHAT and CDR2 FQNNGV. V was cut by 1 base and J by 7 bases, with 13 bases left in between. The CDR3 is 14 amino acids. The full variable domain, its missing parts supplied by reference TRBV11-2 and TRBJ1-2, is EAGVAQSPRYKIIEKRQSVAFWCNPISGHATLYWYQQILGQGPKLLIQFQNNGVVDDSQLPKDRFSAERLKGVDSTLKIQPAKLEDSAVYLCASSLVIGASGYTFGSGTRLTVV.

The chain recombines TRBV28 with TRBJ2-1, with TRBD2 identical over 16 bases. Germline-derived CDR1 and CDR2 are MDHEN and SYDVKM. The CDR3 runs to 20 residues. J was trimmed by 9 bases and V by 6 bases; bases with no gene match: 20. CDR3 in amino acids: CASRPPRYKPGLAGGPEQFF. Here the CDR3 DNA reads TGTGCCAGCAGACCCCCTAGGTACAAACCGGGACTAGCGGGAGGGCCTGAGCAGTTCTTC. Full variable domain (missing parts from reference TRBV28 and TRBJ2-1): DVKVTQSSRYLVKRTGEKVFLECVQDMDHENMFWYRQDPGLGLRLIYFSYDVKMKEKGDIPEGYSVSREKKERFSLILESASTNQTSMYLCASRPPRYKPGLAGGPEQFFGPGTRLTVL.